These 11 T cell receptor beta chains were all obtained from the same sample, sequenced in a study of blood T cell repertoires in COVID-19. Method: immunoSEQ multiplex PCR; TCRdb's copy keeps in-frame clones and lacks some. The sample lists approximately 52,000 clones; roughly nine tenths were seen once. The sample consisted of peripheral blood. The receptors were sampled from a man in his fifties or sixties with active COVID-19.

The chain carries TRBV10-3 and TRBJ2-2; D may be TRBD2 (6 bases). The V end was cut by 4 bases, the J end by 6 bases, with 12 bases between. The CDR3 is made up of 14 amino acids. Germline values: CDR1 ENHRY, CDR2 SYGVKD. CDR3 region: CAISGLGSAGELFF. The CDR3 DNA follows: TGTGCCATCAGTGGACTAGGTAGCGCCGGGGAGCTGTTTTTT.

The CDR3 sequence: CASSRRARTDTQYF. DNA for the CDR3: TGCGCCAGCAGCCGGAGGGCCCGGACAGATACGCAGTATTTT. The chain uses TRBV5-1 and TRBJ2-3, with D maybe TRBD2 (6 bases). Germline CDR1 is SGHRS and CDR2 is YFSETQ. V dropped 4 bases and J dropped 3 bases, with 12 bases sitting between them. There are 14 residues in the CDR3. The full variable domain, completed using reference TRBV5-1 and TRBJ2-3, is KAGVTQTPRYLIKTRGQQVTLSCSPISGHRSVSWYQQTPGQGLQFLFEYFSETQRNKGNFPGRFSGRQFSNSRSEMNVSTLELGDSALYLCASSRRARTDTQYFGPGTRLTVL.

CDR3 coding DNA: TGCGCCAGCAGCTTGAGGCAGGGAAACGGGGAGCTGTTTTTT. The encoded protein is CASSLRQGNGELFF. This sequence joins TRBV5-1 and TRBJ2-2; D is perhaps TRBD1 (5 bases). V lost 1 base and J 7 bases, leaving 11 bases between the germline ends. CDR1 and CDR2 from the germline V gene are SGHRS and YFSETQ. This CDR3 is built from 14 residues. Complete variable domain (other parts from reference TRBV5-1 and TRBJ2-2): KAGVTQTPRYLIKTRGQQVTLSCSPISGHRSVSWYQQTPGQGLQFLFEYFSETQRNKGNFPGRFSGRQFSNSRSEMNVSTLELGDSALYLCASSLRQGNGELFFGEGSRLTVL.

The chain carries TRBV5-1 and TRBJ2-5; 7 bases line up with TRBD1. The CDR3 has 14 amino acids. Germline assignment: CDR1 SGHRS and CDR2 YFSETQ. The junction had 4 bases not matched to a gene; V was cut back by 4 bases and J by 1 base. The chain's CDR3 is CASSPRDSQETQYF. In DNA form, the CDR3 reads TGCGCCAGCAGCCCAAGGGACAGCCAAGAGACCCAGTACTTC.

The CDR3 loop reads CASSSPGQGNTEAFF. The DNA for the CDR3 is TGTGCCAGCAGTTCCCCGGGACAGGGGAACACTGAAGCTTTCTTT. V usage is TRBV28 and J usage is TRBJ1-1; 9 positions match TRBD1. The CDR3 runs to 15 residues. V trimming: 4 bases; J trimming: 1 base; junction bases outside the gene matches: 4. Germline V gene data show CDR1 as MDHEN and CDR2 as SYDVKM.

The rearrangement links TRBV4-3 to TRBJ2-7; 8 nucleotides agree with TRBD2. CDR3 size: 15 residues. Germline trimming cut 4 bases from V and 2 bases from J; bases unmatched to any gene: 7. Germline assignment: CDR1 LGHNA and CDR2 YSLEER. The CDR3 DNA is TGCGCCAGCAGCCCCAGACTAGCGAACCCCTACGAGCAGTACTTC. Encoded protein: CASSPRLANPYEQYF.

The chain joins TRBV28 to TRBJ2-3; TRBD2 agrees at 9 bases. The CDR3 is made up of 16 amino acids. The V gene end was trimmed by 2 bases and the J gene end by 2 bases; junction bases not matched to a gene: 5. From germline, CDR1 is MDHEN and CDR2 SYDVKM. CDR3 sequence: CASSLSLAGATDTQYF. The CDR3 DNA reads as TGTGCCAGCAGTTTAAGTTTAGCGGGGGCCACAGATACGCAGTATTTT.

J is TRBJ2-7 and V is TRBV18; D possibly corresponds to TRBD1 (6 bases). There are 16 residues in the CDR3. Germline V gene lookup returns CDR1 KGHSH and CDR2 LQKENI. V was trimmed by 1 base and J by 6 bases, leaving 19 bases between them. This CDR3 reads CASSPQVGQGQREQYF. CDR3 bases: TGTGCCAGCTCACCACAAGTGGGGCAGGGGCAACGCGAGCAGTACTTC.

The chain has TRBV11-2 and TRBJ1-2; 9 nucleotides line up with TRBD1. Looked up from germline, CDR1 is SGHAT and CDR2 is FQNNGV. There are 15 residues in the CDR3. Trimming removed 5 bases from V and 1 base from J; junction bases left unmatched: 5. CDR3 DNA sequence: TGTGCCAGCAGCGCGCCGGGACAGGGTAACTATGGCTACACCTTC. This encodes CASSAPGQGNYGYTF.

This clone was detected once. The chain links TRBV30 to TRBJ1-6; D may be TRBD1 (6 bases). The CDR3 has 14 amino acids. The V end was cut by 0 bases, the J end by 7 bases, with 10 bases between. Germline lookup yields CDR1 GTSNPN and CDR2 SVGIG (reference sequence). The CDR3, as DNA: TGTGCCTGGAGTGTTGCAGGGACAAATTCACCCCTCCACTTT. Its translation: CAWSVAGTNSPLHF.

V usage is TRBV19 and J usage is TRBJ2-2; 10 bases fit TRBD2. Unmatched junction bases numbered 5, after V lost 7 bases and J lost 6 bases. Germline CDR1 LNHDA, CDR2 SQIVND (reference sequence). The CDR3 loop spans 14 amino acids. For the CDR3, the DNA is TGTGCCAGTAAAGTGAGCGGGAGGGCCGGGGAGCTGTTTTTT. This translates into CASKVSGRAGELFF.